The T cell receptor (beta chain) described here comes from a study of T cell responses to AZD1222 COVID-19 vaccine. General study results and limits: Baseline seropositivity characterized only 5 to 7 AZD1222 recipients. Repertoires were obtained solely post-peak T cell response. White British ancestry dominated among donors, who included more females, and clonal diversity was possibly underestimated. There were vaccine-associated CD4 TCRs across spike, dominant at 160-218 and 743-854.

In regard to this clone: No antigen is known for it.

CDR1 is MGHRA, CDR2 YSYEKL, per germline. V lost 0 bases and J lost 1, with 10 bases in between. CDR3 size: 16 residues. Here immunoSEQ multiplex PCR was the method, and the copy in TCRdb shows in-frame clones only, minus some. This table holds 100,000 to 120,000 clones, around 90% found once. This clonotype was sampled from an adult in good health. The specimen comprised peripheral blood, sampled on day 0 of AZD1222 vaccination. This sequence joins TRBV4-1 and TRBJ1-5; D may be TRBD1 (5 bases). The CDR3 loop is CASSQDLDTSNQPQHF. DNA of the CDR3: TGCGCCAGCAGCCAAGATCTGGACACCAGCAATCAGCCCCAGCATTTT.